The sequence of this T cell receptor beta chain was determined in a study of beta chain features in type 1 diabetes. Study in general: All of the samples together had over 90 million sorted cells examined.

Study-wide points: For Type 1 diabetes patients, all four CD4+ subsets carried TCRB CDR3s that were moderately but significantly shorter.

About this clone itself: Its specificity is not known. Other DNA sequences in this specimen translate into the identical CDR3.

The CDR3 extends over 14 amino acids. Unmatched junction bases numbered 5, after V lost 7 bases and J lost 0 bases. Germline V gene data show CDR1 as SNHLY and CDR2 as FYNNEI. Investigators reverse transcribed all isolated RNA, so they sequenced expressed TCRB transcripts. This table comes from immunoSEQ multiplex PCR, and its TCRdb copy is limited to in-frame clones, with some not included. The sample records approximately 170,000 clones, around 8% being singletons. The sample was central memory CD4+ T cells from blood. V usage is TRBV2 and J usage is TRBJ1-1; 7 bases agree with TRBD1. The clonotype originates from a middle-aged woman with type 1 diabetes. CDR3 residues: CASTRTGVNTEAFF. In nucleotides, the CDR3 is TGTGCCAGCACGAGAACAGGGGTGAACACTGAAGCTTTCTTT.